Below, 24 T cell receptor beta chains from the same sample are listed, as sequenced in a study of CD8+ T cells in alopecia areata. The sequencing template was cDNA reverse transcribed from extracted RNA. The repertoire was sequenced with immunoSEQ multiplex PCR; TCRdb's copy has only in-frame clones and lacks some. The table has over 150,000 clones, less than 70% seen once; the top ten hold roughly a tenth. Indicated treatment: oral pan-JAK inhibitor, 5-10 mg twice daily. The sample in question was CD8+ T cells sorted from blood, obtained at week 24, from a patient treated with tofacitinib. The receptor source for this set is a human donor with alopecia areata.

The chain is built from TRBV5-1 and TRBJ1-2; TRBD1 matches at 7 bases. Trimming removed 4 bases from V and 6 bases from J; junction bases left unmatched: 0. The CDR3 consists of 11 residues. CDR1 SGHRS and CDR2 YFSETQ come from the germline V gene. CDR3 residues: CASSDRDGYTF. The CDR3 nucleotides are TGCGCCAGCAGCGACAGGGATGGCTACACCTTC.

The chain couples TRBV7-2 to TRBJ1-1; 7 positions agree with TRBD1. The CDR3 sequence is 16 residues long. Looked up from germline, CDR1 is SGHTA and CDR2 is FQGNSA. The J segment lost 1 base and the V segment lost 1 base, leaving 6 bases of the junction unmatched. The CDR3 coding sequence is TGTGCCAGCAGCTTAGTCTATGACAGGGAGAACACTGAAGCTTTCTTT. Translating gives CASSLVYDRENTEAFF.

Here the CDR3 reads CASSLSGQYNYGYTF. In nucleotides, the CDR3 is TGTGCCAGCAGTTTATCGGGCCAGTATAACTATGGCTACACCTTC. The J gene is TRBJ1-2, the V gene TRBV27; D is unresolved. Per the germline V gene, CDR1 is MNHEY and CDR2 is SMNVEV (reference sequence). With 0 bases removed from V and 1 base from J, the gap between germline ends came to 9 bases. The CDR3 consists of 15 residues.

The chain combines TRBV29-1 with TRBJ2-6; tentatively, D is TRBD1 or TRBD2 (6 bases each). The germline gives CDR1 SQVTM, CDR2 ANQGSEA. The CDR3 spans 15 residues. The ends were cut back, 1 base at V and 3 bases at J, with 10 bases in the middle. CDR3 loop: CSVEGGAGGANVLTF. For the CDR3, the DNA is TGCAGCGTTGAAGGGGGGGCTGGTGGGGCCAACGTCCTGACTTTC.

This rearrangement joins TRBV6-6 to TRBJ2-3, with TRBD2 as a possible D gene (7 bases). V shed 10 bases and J shed 3 bases, with 17 bases lying between them. In germline, CDR1 is MNHNY, CDR2 SVGAGI (reference sequence). The CDR3 spans 14 residues. The CDR3 nucleotides read TGTGCCACTACACAGGGAGGGGGAACAGATACGCAGTATTTT. It is translated as CATTQGGGTDTQYF.

This clone was counted ten times or more. The chain has TRBV10-3 and TRBJ2-7; perhaps TRBD2 as D (6 bases). Germline CDR1 reads ENHRY; CDR2 reads SYGVKD. This CDR3 region has 14 residues. Trimming pared 5 bases from V and 4 bases from J, leaving 15 bases between. DNA for the CDR3: TGTGCCATCAGTCGCTCTAGCGAAATATACGAGCAGTACTTC. This sequence encodes CAISRSSEIYEQYF.

This clone was counted a few times. The rearrangement joins TRBV27 to TRBJ2-1; no clear D. This CDR3 has 17 amino acids. V was cut by 2 bases and J by 5 bases, with 19 bases left in between. Germline CDR1 is MNHEY and CDR2 is SMNVEV (reference sequence). The CDR3 sequence is CASSLRWWVDKNNEQFF. In DNA form, the CDR3 reads TGTGCCAGCAGTTTAAGGTGGTGGGTCGATAAAAACAATGAGCAGTTCTTC.

This clone showed up just once. The sample has other DNA sequences that encode this CDR3 too. This chain joins TRBV27 and TRBJ2-7; the D gene is possibly TRBD2 (7 bases). This CDR3 is 12 amino acids long. With 6 bases removed from V and 4 bases from J, the gap between germline ends came to 10 bases. Looked up from germline, CDR1 is MNHEY and CDR2 is SMNVEV (reference sequence). The CDR3 DNA follows: TGTGCCAGCAGAGGGGGGGCTTACGAGCAGTACTTC. Protein product: CASRGGAYEQYF.

The table lists this clone with a few counts. The chain couples TRBV29-1 to TRBJ2-7, with D tentatively TRBD2 (6 bases). The CDR3 contains 15 residues. In germline, CDR1 is SQVTM, CDR2 ANQGSEA. The germline V and J ends were trimmed by 1 base and 4 bases, with 17 bases remaining between them. The CDR3 protein is CSVEVWIGRGYEQYF. In nucleotides, the CDR3 is TGCAGCGTTGAAGTCTGGATTGGTCGGGGGTACGAGCAGTACTTC.

V and J are TRBV11-2 and TRBJ1-6, with D unclear. The length of the CDR3 is 14 residues. Deletions cut 4 bases from V and 9 bases from J, with 13 bases between. Germline CDR1 reads SGHAT; CDR2 reads FQNNGV. The CDR3 loop reads CASSYREAISPLHF. The CDR3 DNA follows: TGTGCCAGCAGCTATAGGGAGGCTATTTCACCCCTCCACTTT.

The J gene is TRBJ2-7, the V gene TRBV4-3; tentative D call: TRBD2 (5 bases). CDR1 is LGHNA, CDR2 YSLEER, per germline. V shed 1 base and J shed 4 bases, with 14 bases lying between them. CDR3 length equals 15 residues. The CDR3 is CASSQGTGVRYEQYF. The CDR3 bases are TGCGCCAGCAGCCAAGGGACTGGGGTAAGGTACGAGCAGTACTTC.

This clone was seen more than once but under ten times. V and J are TRBV7-9 and TRBJ1-5; D is unclear. Germline loops: CDR1 SEHNR, CDR2 FQNEAQ (reference sequence). The CDR3 spans 12 residues. Trimming left V 5 bases short and J 3 bases short, with 5 bases between. CDR3 in amino acids: CASSADNQPQHF. DNA of the CDR3: TGTGCCAGCAGCGCAGACAATCAGCCCCAGCATTTT. Full variable domain (outside the CDR3, taken from reference TRBV7-9 and TRBJ1-5): DTGVSQNPRHKITKRGQNVTFRCDPISEHNRLYWYRQTLGQGPEFLTYFQNEAQLEKSRLLSDRFSAERPKGSFSTLEIQRTEQGDSAMYLCASSADNQPQHFGDGTRLSIL.

The chain is built from TRBV7-9 and TRBJ1-2; D is ambiguous. CDR1 SEHNR and CDR2 FQNEAQ come from the germline V gene (reference sequence). This CDR3 contains 10 residues. V was clipped by 5 bases and J by 5 bases, with 3 bases between them. This chain's CDR3 is CASSAYGYTF. The CDR3 region has the DNA TGTGCCAGCAGCGCGTATGGCTACACCTTC.

This rearrangement joins TRBV5-6 to TRBJ2-1; D ambiguous. CDR1 and CDR2 from the germline V gene are SGHDT and YYEEEE. The CDR3 runs 13 residues. Trimming took 4 bases from V and 4 from J, leaving 9 bases between them. The CDR3 protein is CASSGTDYNEQFF. The CDR3 DNA follows: TGTGCCAGCAGCGGCACAGATTACAATGAGCAGTTCTTC.

The V gene is TRBV4-3, the J gene TRBJ1-1; D perhaps matches TRBD1 (5 bases). This CDR3 is built from 15 residues. Per germline, CDR1 LGHNA and CDR2 YSLEER. V lost 4 bases and J 1 base, leaving 13 bases between the germline ends. CDR3 loop: CASSRLTGTNTEAFF. The CDR3 nucleotides read TGCGCCAGCAGCCGCCTAACTGGGACGAACACTGAAGCTTTCTTT.

This clone has only a few counts. V usage is TRBV11-2 and J usage is TRBJ2-7; TRBD1 agrees at 7 bases. CDR1 SGHAT and CDR2 FQNNGV come from the germline V gene. The length of the CDR3 is 16 residues. The J segment lost 2 bases and the V segment lost 1 base, leaving 8 bases of the junction unmatched. CDR3 protein: CASSLGPSGTAYEQYF. CDR3 coding DNA: TGTGCCAGCAGCTTAGGGCCGTCCGGGACAGCCTACGAGCAGTACTTC.

This chain connects TRBV7-2 to TRBJ1-2; unclear D gene. Germline loops: CDR1 SGHTA, CDR2 FQGNSA. V dropped 1 base and J dropped 7 bases, with 10 bases sitting between them. CDR3 length: 13 amino acids. The DNA of the CDR3 is TGTGCCAGCAGCTTAGGCCGCCGCAGTGGCTACACCTTC. Translating it yields CASSLGRRSGYTF.

The V gene is TRBV30, the J gene TRBJ2-5; 8 bases match TRBD2. V lost 0 bases to trimming and J lost 5 bases; unmatched junction nucleotides: 8. The CDR3 sequence is 15 residues long. The germline gives CDR1 GTSNPN, CDR2 SVGIG (reference sequence). The CDR3 sequence: CAWSVQRGGRETQYF. CDR3 sequence (DNA): TGTGCCTGGAGTGTACAACGGGGGGGCCGGGAGACCCAGTACTTC.

The chain employs TRBV27 and TRBJ1-5; D remains unclear. Per germline, CDR1 MNHEY and CDR2 SMNVEV (reference sequence). V lost 1 base and J 1 base, leaving 8 bases between the germline ends. The CDR3 is 15 residues long. CDR3 protein: CASSLYRESNQPQHF. DNA of the CDR3: TGTGCCAGCAGTTTATACCGGGAGAGCAATCAGCCCCAGCATTTT.

The CDR3 coding sequence is TGTGCTAGTGGATTCACCGGGTCATTCAATCAGCCCCAGCATTTT. This gives the protein CASGFTGSFNQPQHF. The chain employs TRBV12-5 and TRBJ1-5; D is uncertain. V lost 6 bases to trimming and J lost 3 bases, with 15 bases between them. In germline, CDR1 is LGHNT, CDR2 FRNRAP. CDR3 size: 15 residues.

The rearrangement joins TRBV30 to TRBJ2-1; D possibly corresponds to TRBD2 (7 bases). Trimming removed 5 bases at V and 5 bases at J, with 16 bases between. CDR3 size: 14 residues. Germline CDR1 reads GTSNPN; CDR2 reads SVGIG (reference sequence). CDR3: CAWDPGGLNNEQFF. The CDR3 region has the DNA TGTGCCTGGGATCCCGGGGGGCTAAACAATGAGCAGTTCTTC.

This chain joins TRBV4-3 and TRBJ2-1; D is unresolved. The germline CDR1 and CDR2 sequences are LGHNA and YSLEER. The CDR3 sequence is 14 residues long. Trimming cost V 0 bases and J 8 bases, with 11 bases left between them. The CDR3 DNA reads TGCGCCAGCAGCCAAGATAAAGTGCGTCATGAGCAGTTCTTC. It codes for CASSQDKVRHEQFF.

This clone was recorded a few times. J is TRBJ2-1 and V is TRBV7-9; 9 bases are shared with TRBD2. This CDR3 contains 15 residues. Germline V gives CDR1 SEHNR, CDR2 FQNEAQ (reference sequence). Unmatched junction bases numbered 7, after V lost 6 bases and J lost 4 bases. The chain's CDR3 is CASSQSGGIYNEQFF. The CDR3 DNA follows: TGTGCCAGCAGTCAGAGCGGGGGGATTTACAATGAGCAGTTCTTC.

The genes are TRBV5-1 and TRBJ2-3; maybe TRBD2 (5 bases). CDR1 is SGHRS and CDR2 is YFSETQ in the germline V gene. This CDR3 spans 13 amino acids. Deletions cut 7 bases from V and 4 bases from J, with 13 bases between. The CDR3 DNA sequence: TGCGCCAGCGGAAAATCCGGGGCAGATACGCAGTATTTT. This gives the protein CASGKSGADTQYF.